The 30 T cell receptor beta chains below were found in one sample sequenced in a study of blood T cell repertoires in COVID-19. Profiling relied on immunoSEQ multiplex PCR, and the TCRdb table lists in-frame clones only, not all of them. The table shows about 210,000 clones, with 84% occurring only once. The sequenced sample was peripheral blood. Source of these receptors: a woman aged 45-65 years with active or convalescent COVID-19.

This clone is a singleton in its sample. The chain uses TRBV28 and TRBJ1-3; weak D call: TRBD1 (5 bases). CDR1 is MDHEN, CDR2 SYDVKM, per germline. The CDR3 spans 15 residues. The germline V and J ends were trimmed by 6 bases and 0 bases, with 12 bases remaining between them. The CDR3 loop is CASREGRLSGNTIYF. CDR3 sequence (DNA): TGTGCCAGCAGGGAGGGACGGCTCTCTGGAAACACCATATATTTT.

This chain joins TRBV4-1 and TRBJ1-4, with 7 positions matching TRBD1. In germline, CDR1 is MGHRA, CDR2 YSYEKL. This CDR3 is built from 14 residues. J was trimmed by 2 bases and V by 8 bases; bases with no gene match: 5. CDR3 sequence (DNA): TGCGCCAGCCGGATGACAGGGACTAATGAAAAACTGTTTTTT. Its protein product is CASRMTGTNEKLFF.

In its sample, this clone was seen once. This sequence joins TRBV2 and TRBJ1-6; D might be TRBD1 (6 bases). Deletions cut 6 bases from V and 4 bases from J, with 7 bases between. CDR1 and CDR2 from the germline V gene are SNHLY and FYNNEI. This CDR3 comprises 13 residues. The CDR3 nucleotides read TGTGCCAGCAGAGGACAGTATAATTCACCCCTCCACTTT. It specifies CASRGQYNSPLHF.

The chain uses TRBV10-3 and TRBJ2-1; 14 bases are a match to TRBD2. Losses at the gene ends were 10 bases for V and 8 bases for J; bases not matched to a gene: 10. Germline V gene lookup returns CDR1 ENHRY and CDR2 SYGVKD. This CDR3 comprises 15 residues. The CDR3 bases are TGTGCCACCTTTCCCGGGACTAGCGGGGGAGATGAGCAGTTCTTC. It yields the protein CATFPGTSGGDEQFF.

This chain uses TRBV11-2 with TRBJ2-4, with D perhaps TRBD2 (6 bases). Germline CDR1 reads SGHAT; CDR2 reads FQNNGV. The CDR3 spans 16 residues. The V end lost 1 base, the J end lost 1 base, and 11 bases lay between the germline ends. This chain's CDR3 is CASSLAGVGAKNIQYF. DNA of the CDR3: TGTGCCAGCAGCTTAGCGGGGGTCGGGGCCAAAAACATTCAGTACTTC.

The rearrangement links TRBV3-1 (or the pseudogene TRBV3-2) to TRBJ2-7; 9 bases map to TRBD2. V dropped 2 bases and J dropped 3; count of bases not matched to a gene: 5. CDR1 and CDR2 from the germline V gene are LGHDT and YNNKEL (reference sequence). This CDR3 has 15 residues. The chain's CDR3 is CASSQSGLADYEQYF. Here the CDR3 DNA reads TGTGCCAGCAGCCAATCGGGACTAGCAGACTACGAGCAGTACTTC.

This chain joins TRBV29-1 and TRBJ1-1; possible D gene TRBD1, 5 bases. This CDR3 spans 13 amino acids. V was pared by 3 bases and J by 3 bases, with 11 bases between. CDR1 SQVTM and CDR2 ANQGSEA come from the germline V gene. Here the CDR3 reads CSVDWQGHTEAFF. The CDR3 DNA follows: TGCAGCGTTGATTGGCAGGGTCACACTGAAGCTTTCTTT.

In this sample, this clone turned up once. The chain couples TRBV7-2 to TRBJ2-4; a weak D match, TRBD1 (6 bases). From germline, CDR1 is SGHTA and CDR2 FQGNSA. This CDR3 spans 15 amino acids. Trimming pared 3 bases from V and 4 bases from J, leaving 13 bases between. The DNA of the CDR3 is TGTGCCAGCAGCTTGCGAGGGCAGGGGAAAAACATTCAGTACTTC. As protein: CASSLRGQGKNIQYF.

The chain recombines TRBV13 with TRBJ1-3; the D gene is possibly TRBD1 (6 bases). The CDR3 extends over 13 amino acids. V was trimmed by 11 bases and J by 4 bases, leaving 15 bases between them. Germline V gives CDR1 PRHDT, CDR2 FYEKMQ (reference sequence). In DNA form, the CDR3 reads TGTGCCCAGTCAGCCAGGGGCGGAAACACCATATATTTT. Translating gives CAQSARGGNTIYF. The complete variable domain, with remaining parts taken from reference TRBV13 and TRBJ1-3, reads AAGVIQSPRHLIKEKRETATLKCYPIPRHDTVYWYQQGPGQDPQFLISFYEKMQSDKGSIPDRFSAQQFSDYHSELNMSSLELGDSALYFCAQSARGGNTIYFGEGSWLTVV.

V gene TRBV27 combines with J gene TRBJ1-3, with a possible D match to TRBD1 (5 bases). The V gene lost 3 bases and the J gene lost 8 bases, with 14 bases spanning the gap. The germline gives CDR1 MNHEY, CDR2 SMNVEV (reference sequence). This CDR3 is 14 amino acids long. The CDR3 DNA reads as TGTGCCAGCAGTTTTAGGGGCGCGGGATACACCATATATTTT. Amino acid sequence: CASSFRGAGYTIYF.

The CDR3 coding sequence is TGCGCCAGCAGTCTGGACAGACCTACGATGCAGTACTTC. Amino acids: CASSLDRPTMQYF. The chain recombines TRBV5-1 with TRBJ2-7, with D perhaps matching TRBD1 (6 bases). The germline V gene encodes CDR1 SGHRS and CDR2 YFSETQ. V was cut by 5 bases and J by 9 bases, with 18 bases left in between. The CDR3 totals 13 residues.

This chain joins TRBV11-2 and TRBJ1-3; TRBD1 agrees at 7 bases. In germline, CDR1 is SGHAT, CDR2 FQNNGV. J was trimmed by 1 base and V by 5 bases; bases with no gene match: 5. This CDR3 is built from 15 residues. The CDR3 is CASSPLTGSGNTIYF. In DNA form, the CDR3 reads TGTGCCAGCAGCCCCCTGACAGGGTCTGGAAACACCATATATTTT.

The rearrangement links TRBV28 to TRBJ2-5; D remains unclear. Trimming stripped 3 bases from V and 6 bases from J, with 5 bases between. CDR3 size: 11 residues. CDR1 MDHEN and CDR2 SYDVKM come from the germline V gene. CDR3 residues: CASSLEKTQYF. In DNA, the CDR3 is TGTGCCAGCAGTTTGGAGAAGACCCAGTACTTC.

The chain recombines TRBV29-1 with TRBJ2-1, with a tentative D call TRBD2 (6 bases). The V end was cut by 8 bases, the J end by 0 bases, with 11 bases between. Germline V gives CDR1 SQVTM, CDR2 ANQGSEA. The CDR3 spans 13 residues. This CDR3 reads CSLMGGSYNEQFF. The DNA for the CDR3 is TGCAGCCTTATGGGGGGCTCCTACAATGAGCAGTTCTTC.

The V call is TRBV27, the J call TRBJ2-7; 9 bases agree with TRBD1. The germline gives CDR1 MNHEY, CDR2 SMNVEV (reference sequence). The CDR3 has 15 residues. J was trimmed by 6 bases and V by 6 bases; bases with no gene match: 12. CDR3 in DNA: TGTGCCAGCAGCCGCAATCCGGGACAGGGCGCCGAGCAGTACTTC. It specifies CASSRNPGQGAEQYF.

The chain uses TRBV29-1 and TRBJ2-2, with 8 bases aligning to TRBD2. V trimming: 4 bases; J trimming: 7 bases; junction bases outside the gene matches: 8. The CDR3 sequence is 14 residues long. Germline V gene sequence: CDR1 SQVTM, CDR2 ANQGSEA. The DNA of the CDR3 is TGCAGCGTTGCTTTAGCGGGAAAGGTCGGGGAGCTGTTTTTT. It yields the protein CSVALAGKVGELFF.

The CDR3 here is CASSLGAGGGYGYTF. The CDR3, as DNA: TGCGCCAGCAGCTTAGGGGCAGGGGGTGGCTATGGCTACACCTTC. The rearrangement uses TRBV5-1 and TRBJ1-2; 7 positions agree with TRBD1. Germline loops: CDR1 SGHRS, CDR2 YFSETQ. CDR3 size: 15 residues. V lost 2 bases to trimming and J lost 4 bases; unmatched junction nucleotides: 8.

J is TRBJ1-2 and V is TRBV29-1; TRBD1 aligns across 9 bases. The CDR3 consists of 13 residues. Unmatched junction bases numbered 4, after V lost 3 bases and J lost 5 bases. Germline V gene lookup returns CDR1 SQVTM and CDR2 ANQGSEA. The CDR3 DNA is TGCAGCGTTGACTGGGGACAGGGTTATGGCTACACCTTC. Its protein is CSVDWGQGYGYTF.

The chain joins TRBV7-9 to TRBJ1-4; D perhaps matches TRBD1 (5 bases). Looked up from germline, CDR1 is SEHNR and CDR2 is FQNEAQ (reference sequence). The CDR3 has 15 amino acids. Trimming removed 5 bases from V and 9 bases from J, with 19 bases in between. In DNA form, the CDR3 reads TGTGCCAGCAGCCGGGACTCCCAGCCTCTCCAAAAACTGTTTTTT. This codes for CASSRDSQPLQKLFF.

The chain is built from TRBV29-1 and TRBJ1-4; TRBD1 aligns across 9 bases. V lost 7 bases, J lost 1 base, and 13 bases stayed unmatched. The CDR3 sequence is 17 residues long. Germline values: CDR1 SQVTM, CDR2 ANQGSEA. The CDR3 DNA reads as TGCAGCGCAACCGGGACAGGGAGGATCGGAACTAATGAAAAACTGTTTTTT. It encodes CSATGTGRIGTNEKLFF. Based on the CDR3 plus reference TRBV29-1 and TRBJ1-4, the full variable domain is SAVISQKPSRDICQRGTSLTIQCQVDSQVTMMFWYRQQPGQSLTLIATANQGSEATYESGFVIDKFPISRPNLTFSTLTVSNMSPEDSSIYLCSATGTGRIGTNEKLFFGSGTQLSVL.

The chain couples TRBV10-3 to TRBJ1-1; D possibly corresponds to TRBD1 (6 bases). Germline V gives CDR1 ENHRY, CDR2 SYGVKD. The V and J ends lost 4 bases and 9 bases respectively, with 15 bases between them. The CDR3 length is 13 residues. The DNA for the CDR3 is TGTGCCATCAGTGGCACGACAGGTGGACAAGCTTTCTTT. It yields the protein CAISGTTGGQAFF.

V gene TRBV2 combines with J gene TRBJ2-4, with 7 bases identical to TRBD2. Germline V CDR1 and CDR2: SNHLY, FYNNEI. The CDR3 extends over 12 amino acids. The J segment lost 15 bases and the V segment lost 3 bases, leaving 8 bases of the junction unmatched. The CDR3 here is CASSDRPPGGYF. CDR3 nucleotides: TGTGCCAGCAGTGATAGGCCTCCGGGAGGGTACTTC.

The rearrangement uses TRBV18 and TRBJ1-1; no reliable D call. The CDR3 is 15 amino acids. Between the trimmed V and J ends, which lost 5 bases and 2 bases, there was a span of 15 bases. The V gene's germline CDR1 is KGHSH and CDR2 LQKENI. CDR3 in amino acids: CASSESGGGNTEAFF. Written as DNA, the CDR3 is TGTGCCAGCTCAGAATCAGGTGGAGGTAACACTGAAGCTTTCTTT.

The rearrangement uses TRBV5-4 and TRBJ2-2, with TRBD1 identical over 9 bases. CDR1 is SGHNT and CDR2 is YYREEE in the germline V gene (reference sequence). V trimming: 4 bases; J trimming: 6 bases; junction bases outside the gene matches: 10. The CDR3 is 16 residues long. Written as DNA, the CDR3 is TGTGCCAGCAGCCCTCGGGGGACAGGGTCTTCCGGGGAGCTGTTTTTT. Translation gives CASSPRGTGSSGELFF.

This clone was counted ten times or more. The gene calls are TRBV20-1 and TRBJ2-7; perhaps TRBD1 as D (6 bases). CDR1 and CDR2 (germline): DFQATT, SNEGSKA (reference sequence). CDR3 size: 17 residues. Trimming removed 3 bases from V and 1 base from J, with 22 bases in between. Here the CDR3 DNA reads TGCAGTGCTAGTGATGTAAGGGGGTTTACGGGGTCCTACGAGCAGTACTTC. As protein: CSASDVRGFTGSYEQYF.

This clone was seen only a few times. Other DNA variants within this sample encode the same CDR3. CDR3 region: CASSDGASNQPQHF. The DNA for the CDR3 is TGTGCCAGCAGTGATGGGGCTAGCAATCAGCCCCAGCATTTT. V and J are TRBV2 and TRBJ1-5, with D possibly matching TRBD1 (5 bases). The V end was cut by 3 bases, the J end by 0 bases, with 6 bases between. CDR1 and CDR2 (germline): SNHLY, FYNNEI. The CDR3 consists of 14 residues.

The chain couples TRBV20-1 to TRBJ1-5, with D possibly TRBD1 on 6 matching bases. Per germline, CDR1 DFQATT and CDR2 SNEGSKA (reference sequence). V was pared by 3 bases and J by 2 bases, with 14 bases between. The CDR3 totals 15 residues. The CDR3 DNA is TGCAGTGCTAGTAGGGGGATAGAGGGCAATCAGCCCCAGCATTTT. It codes for CSASRGIEGNQPQHF.

This chain connects TRBV9 to TRBJ1-3, with a weak D call TRBD1 (6 bases). The CDR3 consists of 18 residues. Germline lookup yields CDR1 SGDLS and CDR2 YYNGEE. Trimming stripped 2 bases from V and 0 bases from J, with 18 bases between. The CDR3 DNA reads as TGTGCCAGCAGCGTCACCCAGGGGTCGCTGAGCTCTGGAAACACCATATATTTT. This encodes CASSVTQGSLSSGNTIYF. Filled out from reference TRBV9 and TRBJ1-3, the complete variable domain reads DSGVTQTPKHLITATGQRVTLRCSPRSGDLSVYWYQQSLDQGLQFLIQYYNGEERAKGNILERFSAQQFPDLHSELNLSSLELGDSALYFCASSVTQGSLSSGNTIYFGEGSWLTVV.

V gene TRBV7-3 combines with J gene TRBJ2-3; 13 nucleotides align to TRBD2. V trimming: 5 bases; J trimming: 0 bases; junction bases outside the gene matches: 8. Germline-derived CDR1 and CDR2 are SGHTA and FQGTGA. The CDR3 length is 18 residues. In nucleotides, the CDR3 is TGTGCCAGCAGCGGAACCGGGACTAGCGGGGAAAGCACAGATACGCAGTATTTT. This gives the protein CASSGTGTSGESTDTQYF.

This chain uses TRBV2 with TRBJ2-7; possibly TRBD1 for D (6 bases). This CDR3 comprises 15 residues. The V end lost 3 bases, the J end lost 3 bases, and 15 bases lay between the germline ends. The V gene's germline CDR1 is SNHLY and CDR2 FYNNEI. The chain's CDR3 is CASSEMGAGIYEQYV. The CDR3 nucleotides read TGTGCCAGCAGTGAGATGGGGGCAGGGATCTACGAGCAGTACGTC.